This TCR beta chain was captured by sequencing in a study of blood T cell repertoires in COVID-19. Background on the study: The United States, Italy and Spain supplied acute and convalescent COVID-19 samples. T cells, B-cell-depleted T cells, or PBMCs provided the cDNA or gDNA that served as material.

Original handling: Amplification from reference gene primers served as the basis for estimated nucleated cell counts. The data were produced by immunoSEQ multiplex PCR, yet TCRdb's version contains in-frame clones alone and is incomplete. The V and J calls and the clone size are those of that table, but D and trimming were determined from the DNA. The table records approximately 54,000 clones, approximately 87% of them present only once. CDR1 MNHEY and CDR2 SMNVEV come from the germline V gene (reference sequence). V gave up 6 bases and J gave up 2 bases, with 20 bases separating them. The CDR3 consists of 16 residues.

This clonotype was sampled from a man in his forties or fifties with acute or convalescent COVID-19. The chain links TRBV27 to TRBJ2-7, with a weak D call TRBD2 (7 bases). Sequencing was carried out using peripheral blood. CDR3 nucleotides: TGTGCCAGCAGCCTAGGGACTCGGGGGGCTCCCTACGAGCAGTACTTC. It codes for CASSLGTRGAPYEQYF.